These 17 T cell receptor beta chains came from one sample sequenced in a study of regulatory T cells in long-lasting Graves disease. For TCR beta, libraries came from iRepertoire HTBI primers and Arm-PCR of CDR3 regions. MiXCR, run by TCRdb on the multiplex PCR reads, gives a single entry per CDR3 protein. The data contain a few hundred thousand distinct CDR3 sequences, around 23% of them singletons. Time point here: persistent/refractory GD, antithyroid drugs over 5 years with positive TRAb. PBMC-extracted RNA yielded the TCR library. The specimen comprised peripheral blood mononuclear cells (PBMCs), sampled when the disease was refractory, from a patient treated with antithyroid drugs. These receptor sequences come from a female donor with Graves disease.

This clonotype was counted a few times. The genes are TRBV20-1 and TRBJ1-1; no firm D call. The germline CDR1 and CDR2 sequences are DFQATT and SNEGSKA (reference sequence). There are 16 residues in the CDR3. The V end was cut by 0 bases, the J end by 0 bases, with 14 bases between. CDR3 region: CSARDLGDGMNTEAFF. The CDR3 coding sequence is TGCAGTGCTAGAGATCTGGGTGACGGGATGAACACTGAAGCTTTCTTT.

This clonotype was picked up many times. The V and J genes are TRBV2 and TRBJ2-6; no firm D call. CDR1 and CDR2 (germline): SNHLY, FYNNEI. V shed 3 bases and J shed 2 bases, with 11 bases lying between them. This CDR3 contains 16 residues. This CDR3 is CASSEQVLTGANVLTF. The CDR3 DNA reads TGTGCCAGCAGTGAGCAGGTGCTGACTGGGGCCAACGTCCTGACTTTC.

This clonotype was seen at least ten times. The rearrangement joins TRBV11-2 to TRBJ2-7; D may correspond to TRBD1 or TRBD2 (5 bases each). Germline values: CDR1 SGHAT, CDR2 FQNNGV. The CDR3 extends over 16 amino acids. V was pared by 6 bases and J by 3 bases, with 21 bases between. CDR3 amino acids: CASSTWTSTTGYEQYF. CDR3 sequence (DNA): TGTGCCAGCAGTACATGGACTTCTACTACAGGCTACGAGCAGTACTTC.

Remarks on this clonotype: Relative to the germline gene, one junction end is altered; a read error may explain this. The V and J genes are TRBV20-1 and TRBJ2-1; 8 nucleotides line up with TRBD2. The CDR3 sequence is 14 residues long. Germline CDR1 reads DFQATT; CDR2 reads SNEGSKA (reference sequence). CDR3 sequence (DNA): TGCAGTTCTAGAGGCCCAGCGGGAGTAAATGAGCAGTTCTTC. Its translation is CSSRGPAGVNEQFF.

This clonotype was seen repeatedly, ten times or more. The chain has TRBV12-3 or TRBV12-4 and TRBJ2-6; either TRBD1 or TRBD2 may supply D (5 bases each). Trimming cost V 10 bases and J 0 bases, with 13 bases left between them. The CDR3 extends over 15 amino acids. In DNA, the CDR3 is TGTGCCACCATGGGACGGTTCTCTGGGGCCAACGTCCTGACTTTC. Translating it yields CATMGRFSGANVLTF.

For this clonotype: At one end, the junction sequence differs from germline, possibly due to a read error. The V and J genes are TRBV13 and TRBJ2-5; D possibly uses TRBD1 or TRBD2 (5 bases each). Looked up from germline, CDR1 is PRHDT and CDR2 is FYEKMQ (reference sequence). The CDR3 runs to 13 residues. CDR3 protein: CASSLAGRETQCF. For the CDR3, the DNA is TGTGCCAGCAGCTTAGCAGGGAGAGAGACCCAGTGCTTC.

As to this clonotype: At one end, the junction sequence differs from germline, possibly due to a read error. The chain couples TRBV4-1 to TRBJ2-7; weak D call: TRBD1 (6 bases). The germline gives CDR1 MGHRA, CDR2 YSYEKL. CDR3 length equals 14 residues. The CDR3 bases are TGCGCCAGCAGCCAACGGGACACTTCCTACGAGCAGCACTTC. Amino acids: CASSQRDTSYEQHF.

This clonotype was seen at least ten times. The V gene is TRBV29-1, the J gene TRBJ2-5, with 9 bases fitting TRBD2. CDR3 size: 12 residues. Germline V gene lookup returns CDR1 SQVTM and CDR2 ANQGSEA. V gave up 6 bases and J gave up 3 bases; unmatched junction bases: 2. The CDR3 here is CSVRLAEETQYF. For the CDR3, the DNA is TGCAGCGTCCGACTAGCGGAAGAGACCCAGTACTTC.

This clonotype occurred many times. For the CDR3, the DNA is TGTGCCAGCAGTTGGGCGAGCGGGAGTTTTTCCTACGAGCAGTACTTC. Its protein product is CASSWASGSFSYEQYF. The chain joins TRBV28 to TRBJ2-7; 8 bases align to TRBD2. The CDR3 sequence is 16 residues long. With V trimmed by 4 bases and J by 1 base, 9 bases remained unmatched. CDR1 is MDHEN, CDR2 SYDVKM, per germline.

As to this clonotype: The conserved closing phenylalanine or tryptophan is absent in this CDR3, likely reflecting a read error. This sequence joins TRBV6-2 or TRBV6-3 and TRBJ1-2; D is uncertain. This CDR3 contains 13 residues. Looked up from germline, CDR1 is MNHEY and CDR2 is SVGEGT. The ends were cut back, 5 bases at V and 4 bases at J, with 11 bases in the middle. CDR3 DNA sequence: TGTGCCAGCAGTCCCTCGCGGAGCTATGGCTACACCTAC. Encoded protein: CASSPSRSYGYTY.

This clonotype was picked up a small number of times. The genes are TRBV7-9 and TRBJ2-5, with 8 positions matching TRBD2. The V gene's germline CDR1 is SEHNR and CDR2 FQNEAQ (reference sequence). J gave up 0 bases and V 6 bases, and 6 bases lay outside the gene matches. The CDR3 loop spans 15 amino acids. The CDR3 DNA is TGTGCCAGCAGAAAGCGGGAGACGAACCAAGAGACCCAGTACTTC. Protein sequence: CASRKRETNQETQYF.

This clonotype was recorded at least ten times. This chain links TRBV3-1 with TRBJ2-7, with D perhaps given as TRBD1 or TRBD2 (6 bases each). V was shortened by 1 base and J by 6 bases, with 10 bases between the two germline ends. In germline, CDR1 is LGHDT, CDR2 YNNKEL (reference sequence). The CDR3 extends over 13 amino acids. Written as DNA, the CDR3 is TGTGCCAGCAGCCAAGGGAGGGGGGTCGAGCAGTACTTC. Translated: CASSQGRGVEQYF.

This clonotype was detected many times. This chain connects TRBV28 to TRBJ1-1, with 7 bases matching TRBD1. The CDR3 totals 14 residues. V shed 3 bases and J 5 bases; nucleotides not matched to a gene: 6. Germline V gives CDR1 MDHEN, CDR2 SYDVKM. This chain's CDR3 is CASSLKRGRTEAFF. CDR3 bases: TGTGCCAGCAGTTTGAAAAGGGGGCGGACTGAAGCTTTCTTT.

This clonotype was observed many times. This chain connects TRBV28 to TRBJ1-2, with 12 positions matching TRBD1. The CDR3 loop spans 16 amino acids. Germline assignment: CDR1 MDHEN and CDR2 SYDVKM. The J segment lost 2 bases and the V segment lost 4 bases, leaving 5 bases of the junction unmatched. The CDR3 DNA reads TGTGCCAGCAGTTCATCCGGGACAGGGGGCAACTATGGCTACACCTTC. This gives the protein CASSSSGTGGNYGYTF.

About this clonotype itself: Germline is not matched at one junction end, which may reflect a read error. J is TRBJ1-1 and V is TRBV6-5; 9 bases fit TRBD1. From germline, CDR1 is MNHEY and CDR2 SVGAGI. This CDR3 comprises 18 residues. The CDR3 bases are TGTGCCAGCAGTTACCTAAGGCCACAGGGGGCACCGAACACTGGAGCTTTCTTT. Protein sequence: CASSYLRPQGAPNTGAFF.

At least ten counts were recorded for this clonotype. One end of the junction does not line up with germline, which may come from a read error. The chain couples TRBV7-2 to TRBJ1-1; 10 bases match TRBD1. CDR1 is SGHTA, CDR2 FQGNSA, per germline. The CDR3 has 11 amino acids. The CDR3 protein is CASSFAGQGEF. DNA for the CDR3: TGTGCCAGCAGCTTTGCCGGACAGGGGGAATTT.

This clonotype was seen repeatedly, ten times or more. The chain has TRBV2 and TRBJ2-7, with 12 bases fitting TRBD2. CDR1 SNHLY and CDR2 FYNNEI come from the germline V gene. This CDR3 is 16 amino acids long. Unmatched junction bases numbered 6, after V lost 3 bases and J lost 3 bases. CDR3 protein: CASSEALAGGIYEQYF. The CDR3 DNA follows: TGTGCCAGCAGTGAGGCACTAGCGGGAGGAATCTACGAGCAGTACTTC.